The source of this T cell receptor beta chain is a study of blood T cell repertoires in COVID-19 (dated by TCRdb to the early 2020s). Broadly, across the study: Samples from collaborators originated in the United States, Italy and Spain and spanned both the acute and convalescent phases of COVID-19. The material from the prospective study consisted of cDNA or gDNA derived from T cells, B-cell-depleted T cells, or PBMCs. The dataset comprised deeply sampled blood TCRbeta repertoires from subjects exposed to, actively infected with, or recovered from COVID-19. The repertoires were made available in a free public database intended to serve as a resource for research on the immune response to SARS-CoV-2. The samples were drawn from two sources: the first 160 participants of the ongoing ImmuneRACE study, and about 1,300 subjects contributed by 6 global collaborators. A de-identified subject ID, COVID-19 status, age in years and sex were almost always included in the sample metadata. Where available, HLA class I and class II types were taken from metadata supplied by the sample provider and were not determined by assay-based typing.

CDR1 and CDR2 (LGHDT, YNNKEL) derive from the germline V gene (reference sequence). There are 15 amino acids in the CDR3, from cysteine to phenylalanine inclusive. Of the read, only the CDR3 DNA is kept; its 45 bases are in frame from base 1. V is trimmed back by 1 base and J by 4 bases, and the junction contains 6 bases that no gene match accounts for. Each collaborating institution followed its own protocols to collect whole blood in K2EDTA tubes. For TCRbeta analysis, collaborators shipped samples in one of three forms: frozen whole blood, isolated PBMCs, or DNA extracted from either of those sample types. TCRbeta CDR3 regions were amplified from genomic DNA by means of the immunoSEQ Assay, a bias-controlled multiplex PCR. Per the original workflow: Within the assay, amplification of reference gene primers was used to estimate how many nucleated cells each sample contained. To quantify the absolute abundance of each unique TCRbeta CDR3 rearrangement, sequence reads were collapsed and filtered. Productive Simpson clonality was computed per sample as the square root of Simpson's diversity index over productive rearrangements. TCRdb re-hosts the immuneACCESS table, in-frame sequences only. Its copies lack some clones; in the studies checked, an unresolved V gene accounts for under half of them, and the cause for the rest is not known. V, J and clone size reflect that table, while D and trimming were determined from the DNA. Counted in this sample were some 350,000 clones; more than 75% of them appeared once. Jointly, the top ten make up around 3% of the sample.

Overall results and qualifications from the work: The amount of clinical and demographic metadata varied by source and participant and was provided uncurated.

Turning to this clone: Its specific antigen is unknown. No much larger clonotype is one base removed from it; base qualities were not supplied.

The chain joins TRBV3-1 (or the pseudogene TRBV3-2) to TRBJ1-2; 7 junctional bases match TRBD1. The sequencing sample was made of peripheral blood. This clonotype originated in a human donor in a cohort sampled during active COVID-19. The DNA sequence is as follows: TGTGCCAGCAGCCAAGTAAGGGGGCAGGGCTATGGCTACACCTTC. The encoded protein is CASSQVRGQGYGYTF.